This TCR beta chain is from a study of CD8+ T cells in alopecia areata. Study as a whole: Treated patients swallowed 5 to 10 mg of oral tofacitinib twice daily.

Noted treatment: oral pan-JAK inhibitor, 5-10 mg twice daily. Obtained from alopecia areata patients were lesional scalp punch biopsies along with peripheral blood. Study-level points and caveats: Baseline CD8+ expansion's link to response remains uncertain, as there was one nonresponder. Among the 100 top clones, expanded CD8+ clones, like scalp clonality, were significantly decreased by tofacitinib.

RNA was isolated and reverse transcribed to cDNA, the sequencing template. The repertoire was sequenced with immunoSEQ multiplex PCR; TCRdb's copy has only in-frame clones and lacks some. The sample lists fewer than 250,000 clones, around two fifths occurring once. This clone has a handful of counts. Antigen: not known. Germline V CDR1 and CDR2: MNHNS, SASEGT. Trimming took 3 bases from V and 9 from J, leaving 12 bases between them. The CDR3 consists of 13 residues. The rearrangement joins TRBV6-1 to TRBJ2-1; D is possibly TRBD1 (6 bases). The sample was CD4+ T cells sorted from blood, taken between weeks 36 and 40, from a patient treated with tofacitinib. The clonotype comes from a human donor with alopecia areata. CDR3 DNA: TGTGCCAGCAGTGACAACCAGGGGACTGAGCAGTTCTTC. Encoded protein: CASSDNQGTEQFF.